Listed below are T cell receptor beta chains from one sample, sequenced in a study of blood T cell repertoires in COVID-19. This table comes from immunoSEQ multiplex PCR, and its TCRdb copy is limited to in-frame clones, with some not included. The sample shows over 70,000 clones, 90% of them seen only once. The source material was peripheral blood. All receptors derive from a woman older than 75 with active or convalescent COVID-19. Each CDR3 is given without its conserved first and last residue.

TRBV28	ASRPLPGASSYEQY
TRBV7-2	ASGRDSSYEQY
TRBV3-1/TRBV3-2	ASSRTSGSRDTQY
TRBV5-1	ASSQNVGSTNEKLF
TRBV28	ASSLWTGSSGNTIY
TRBV28	ASNRQGARYEQY
TRBV27	ASSPRRDRVGNEQF
TRBV5-1	ASTYSGTGGETQY
TRBV6-2/TRBV6-3	ASSHRGTSGPSYEQY
TRBV18	ASSPNTNEQF
TRBV29-1	SVVASGINNEQF
TRBV5-1	ASSPGTSGRTDTQY
TRBV6-5	ASSPTAQETQY
TRBV9	ASSVATASGRGGGETQY
TRBV2	ASSVRGLNTEAF
TRBV18	ASSPKEQGAGTEAF
TRBV27	ASRPRLAASGDTQY
TRBV5-1	ASSGRDRAGRFHEQY
TRBV9	ASSPRRAMYEQY
TRBV19	ASSASGGFSGNTIY
TRBV19	ASSSGIHTGELF
TRBV2	ASSNRGAGANVLT
TRBV7-2	ASSLDGGSSYNEQF
TRBV27	ASSYSITNEKLF
TRBV19	ASSMRRAAETQY
TRBV19	ASSLQGIQY
TRBV19	ASSQSFAPGQPQH
TRBV6-1	ASSVGTSSSSYNEQF
TRBV4-1	ASSQAGGSDTQY
TRBV6-2/TRBV6-3	ASSYAPWSSYEQY
TRBV28	ASLSGSSYNEQF
TRBV5-1	ASSLAGTLNTEAF
TRBV19	ASHLAGGGTDTQY
TRBV12-5	ASGLGRTGFGYT
TRBV7-3	ASSTQGVGADTQY
TRBV5-4	ASSLASGGYEQY
TRBV5-1	ASSLEGPNSPLH
TRBV6-5	ASSKGQGLGYT
TRBV27	ASSFRGTPTGTGELF
TRBV7-2	ASSSPGTGGKTQY
TRBV4-3	ASSQDWLAGYEQY
TRBV19	ASSRAGGGNEQF
TRBV30	ASRDSDNEQF
TRBV30	AGGFGTSGRAVRYEQY
TRBV5-1	ASSLAADWSSYEQY
TRBV7-2	ASSSPSGTDTQY
TRBV10-3	AISESAGVDTQY
TRBV7-6	ASSLGGLAGVVDTQY
TRBV5-4	ASSSDRHGYT
TRBV27	ASSWSAGGLAGRLSYEQY
TRBV6-5	ASSPRTSGYEQY
TRBV2	ASSEVSAGGGETQY
TRBV28	ASRAGIQPQH
TRBV10-3	ASRGSSYEQY